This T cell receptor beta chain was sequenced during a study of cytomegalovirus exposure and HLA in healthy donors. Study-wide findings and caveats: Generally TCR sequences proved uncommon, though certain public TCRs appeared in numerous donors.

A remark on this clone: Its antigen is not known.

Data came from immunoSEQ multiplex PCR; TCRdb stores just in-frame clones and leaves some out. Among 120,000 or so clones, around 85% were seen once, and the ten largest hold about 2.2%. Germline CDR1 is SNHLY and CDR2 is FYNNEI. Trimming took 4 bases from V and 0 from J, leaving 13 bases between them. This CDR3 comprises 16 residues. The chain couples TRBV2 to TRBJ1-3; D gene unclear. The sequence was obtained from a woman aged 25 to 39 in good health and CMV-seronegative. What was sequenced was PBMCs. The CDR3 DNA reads TGTGCCAGCAGTGTTAGGACTGTCCCCTCTGGAAACACCATATATTTT. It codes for CASSVRTVPSGNTIYF.